This TCR beta chain was sequenced for a study of cytomegalovirus exposure and HLA in healthy donors. Concerning this clone itself: Its antigen is still unknown.

The CDR3 runs to 14 residues. CDR1 is SNHLY, CDR2 FYNNEI, per germline. With V trimmed by 6 bases and J by 1 base, 3 bases remained unmatched. The data were produced by immunoSEQ multiplex PCR, yet TCRdb's version contains in-frame clones alone and is incomplete. The sample includes approximately 150,000 clones, roughly 80% seen only once; the top ten take 9.5% to 13%. Study-level points and caveats: Testing in vitro showed three CMV-associated chains specific for CMV antigens. The classifier reportedly diagnosed cytomegalovirus status with high specificity and sensitivity.

This clonotype originated in a man aged 30 to 39 in good health and CMV-seropositive. V gene TRBV2 combines with J gene TRBJ1-3, with TRBD1 matching 7 bases. Sequencing used PBMCs. CDR3 bases: TGTGCCAGCAGGGGGGGACAGTCTGGAAACACCATATATTTT. Protein product: CASRGGQSGNTIYF.